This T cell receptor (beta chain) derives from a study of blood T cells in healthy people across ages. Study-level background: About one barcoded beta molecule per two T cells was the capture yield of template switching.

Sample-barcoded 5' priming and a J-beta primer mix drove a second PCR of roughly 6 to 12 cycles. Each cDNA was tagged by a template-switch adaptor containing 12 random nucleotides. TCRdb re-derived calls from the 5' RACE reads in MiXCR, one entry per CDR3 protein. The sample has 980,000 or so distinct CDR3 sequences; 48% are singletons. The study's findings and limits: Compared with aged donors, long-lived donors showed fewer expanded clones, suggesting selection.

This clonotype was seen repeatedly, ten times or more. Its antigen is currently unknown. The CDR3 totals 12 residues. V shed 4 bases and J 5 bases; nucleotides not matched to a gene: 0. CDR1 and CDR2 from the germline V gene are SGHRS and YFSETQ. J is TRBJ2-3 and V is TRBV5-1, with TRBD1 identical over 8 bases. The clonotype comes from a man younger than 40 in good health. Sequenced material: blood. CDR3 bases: TGCGCCAGCAGCACAGGGGGAGATACGCAGTATTTT. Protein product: CASSTGGDTQYF.